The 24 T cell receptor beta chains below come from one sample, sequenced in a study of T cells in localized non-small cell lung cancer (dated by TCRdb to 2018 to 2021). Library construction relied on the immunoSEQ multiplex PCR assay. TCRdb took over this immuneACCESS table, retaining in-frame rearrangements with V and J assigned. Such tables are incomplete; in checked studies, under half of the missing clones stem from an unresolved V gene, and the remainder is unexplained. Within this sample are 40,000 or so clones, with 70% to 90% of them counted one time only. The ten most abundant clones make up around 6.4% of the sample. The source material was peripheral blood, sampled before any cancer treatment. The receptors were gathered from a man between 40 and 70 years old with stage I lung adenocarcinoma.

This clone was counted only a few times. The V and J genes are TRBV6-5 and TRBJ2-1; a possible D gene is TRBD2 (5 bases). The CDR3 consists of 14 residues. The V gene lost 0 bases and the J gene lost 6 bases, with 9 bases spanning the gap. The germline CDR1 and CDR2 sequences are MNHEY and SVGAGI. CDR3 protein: CASSYSSVGNEQFF. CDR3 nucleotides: TGTGCCAGCAGTTACTCTAGCGTCGGCAATGAGCAGTTCTTC.

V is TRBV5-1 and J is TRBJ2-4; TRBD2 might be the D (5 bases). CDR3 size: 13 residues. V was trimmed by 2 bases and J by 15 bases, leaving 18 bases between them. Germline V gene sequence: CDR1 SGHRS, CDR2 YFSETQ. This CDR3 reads CASSFEGNGGGYF. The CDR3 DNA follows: TGCGCCAGCAGCTTTGAAGGTAACGGAGGAGGGTACTTC.

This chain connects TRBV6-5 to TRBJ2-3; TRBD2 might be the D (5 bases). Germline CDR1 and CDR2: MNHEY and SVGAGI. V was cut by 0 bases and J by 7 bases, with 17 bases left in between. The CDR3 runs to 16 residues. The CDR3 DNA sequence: TGTGCCAGCAGTTACTCGGGTGGGAGACAAGTGAATACGCAGTATTTT. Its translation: CASSYSGGRQVNTQYF.

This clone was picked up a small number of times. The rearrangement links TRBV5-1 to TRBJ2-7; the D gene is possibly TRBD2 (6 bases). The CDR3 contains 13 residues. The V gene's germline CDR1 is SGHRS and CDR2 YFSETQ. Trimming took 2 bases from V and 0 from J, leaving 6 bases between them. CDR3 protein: CASSFGSSYEQYF. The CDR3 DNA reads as TGCGCCAGCAGCTTCGGGAGCTCCTACGAGCAGTACTTC.

The DNA for the CDR3 is TGTGCCAGCTCACCAGGGCTTATCGGAAACACCATATATTTT. Translated: CASSPGLIGNTIYF. The V gene is TRBV18, the J gene TRBJ1-3, with D uncertain. V was shortened by 2 bases and J by 4 bases, with 9 bases between the two germline ends. CDR3 length: 14 amino acids. Per the germline V gene, CDR1 is KGHSH and CDR2 is LQKENI.

DNA of the CDR3: TGTGCCAGCAGTGATCCTTGGTTGGACATTCAGTACTTC. It translates to CASSDPWLDIQYF. V usage is TRBV6-1 and J usage is TRBJ2-4; D unclear. Per germline, CDR1 MNHNS and CDR2 SASEGT. The CDR3 is 13 amino acids. V lost 3 bases and J lost 8, with 11 bases in between.

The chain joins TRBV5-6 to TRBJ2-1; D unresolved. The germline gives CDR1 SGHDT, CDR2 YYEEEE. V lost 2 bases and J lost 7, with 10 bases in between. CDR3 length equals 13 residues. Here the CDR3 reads CASSFSPENEQFF. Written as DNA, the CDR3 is TGTGCCAGCAGCTTTTCTCCCGAAAATGAGCAGTTCTTC. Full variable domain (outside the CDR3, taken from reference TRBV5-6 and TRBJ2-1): DAGVTQSPTHLIKTRGQQVTLRCSPKSGHDTVSWYQQALGQGPQFIFQYYEEEERQRGNFPDRFSGHQFPNYSSELNVNALLLGDSALYLCASSFSPENEQFFGPGTRLTVL.

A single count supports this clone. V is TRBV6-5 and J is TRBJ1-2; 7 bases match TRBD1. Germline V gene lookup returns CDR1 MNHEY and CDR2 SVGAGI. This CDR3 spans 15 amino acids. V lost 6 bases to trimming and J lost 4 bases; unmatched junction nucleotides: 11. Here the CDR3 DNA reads TGTGCCAGCAGCCCTCTGGGACAGTCCGGCTATGGCTACACCTTC. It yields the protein CASSPLGQSGYGYTF.

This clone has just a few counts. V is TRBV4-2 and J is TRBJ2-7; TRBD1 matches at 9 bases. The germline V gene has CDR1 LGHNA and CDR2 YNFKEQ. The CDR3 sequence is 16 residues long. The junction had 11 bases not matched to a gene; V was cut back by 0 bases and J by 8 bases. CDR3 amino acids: CASSQEEGDRADQQYF. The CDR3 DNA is TGTGCCAGCAGCCAAGAGGAGGGGGACAGGGCAGATCAGCAGTACTTC.

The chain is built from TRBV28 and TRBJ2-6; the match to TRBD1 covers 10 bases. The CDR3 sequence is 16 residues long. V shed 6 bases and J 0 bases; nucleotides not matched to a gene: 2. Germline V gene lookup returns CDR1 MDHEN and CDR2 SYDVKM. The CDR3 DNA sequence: TGTGCCAGCAGGAGACAGGGGGCCTCTGGGGCCAACGTCCTGACTTTC. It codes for CASRRQGASGANVLTF.

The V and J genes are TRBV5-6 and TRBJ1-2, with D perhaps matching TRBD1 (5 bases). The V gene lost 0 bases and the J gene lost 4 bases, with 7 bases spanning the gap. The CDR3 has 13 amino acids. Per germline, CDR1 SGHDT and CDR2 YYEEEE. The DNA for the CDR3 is TGTGCCAGCAGCTTGGGACAGATCTATGGCTACACCTTC. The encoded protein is CASSLGQIYGYTF. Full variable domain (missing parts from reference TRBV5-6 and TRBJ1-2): DAGVTQSPTHLIKTRGQQVTLRCSPKSGHDTVSWYQQALGQGPQFIFQYYEEEERQRGNFPDRFSGHQFPNYSSELNVNALLLGDSALYLCASSLGQIYGYTFGSGTRLTVV.

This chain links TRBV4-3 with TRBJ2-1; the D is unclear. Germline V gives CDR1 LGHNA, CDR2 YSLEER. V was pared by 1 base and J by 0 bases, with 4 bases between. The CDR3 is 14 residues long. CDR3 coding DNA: TGCGCCAGCAGCCAAGTGCACTCCTACAATGAGCAGTTCTTC. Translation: CASSQVHSYNEQFF.

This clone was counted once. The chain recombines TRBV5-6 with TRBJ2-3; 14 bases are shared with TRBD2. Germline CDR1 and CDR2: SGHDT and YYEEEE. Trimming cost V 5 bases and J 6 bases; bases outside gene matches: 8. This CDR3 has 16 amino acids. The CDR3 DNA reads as TGTGCCAGCAGGCCTGGGACTAGCGGGAGCAGGGATACGCAGTATTTT. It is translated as CASRPGTSGSRDTQYF.

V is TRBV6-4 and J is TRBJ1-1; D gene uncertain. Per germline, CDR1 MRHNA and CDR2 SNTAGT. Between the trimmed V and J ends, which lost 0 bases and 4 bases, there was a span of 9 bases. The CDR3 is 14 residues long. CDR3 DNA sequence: TGTGCCAGCAGTGACTCGTACGGCGGCACTGAAGCTTTCTTT. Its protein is CASSDSYGGTEAFF.

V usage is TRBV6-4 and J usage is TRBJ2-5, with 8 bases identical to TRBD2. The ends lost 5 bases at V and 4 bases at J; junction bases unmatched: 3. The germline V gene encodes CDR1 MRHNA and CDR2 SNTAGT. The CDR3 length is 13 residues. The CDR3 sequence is CASSILAGETQYF. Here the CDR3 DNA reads TGTGCCAGCAGTATTCTAGCGGGAGAGACCCAGTACTTC.

CDR3: CSASDEQFF. DNA for the CDR3: TGCAGTGCTAGTGATGAGCAGTTCTTC. This chain connects TRBV20-1 to TRBJ2-1; D is ambiguous. Trimming took 3 bases from V and 8 from J, leaving 2 bases between them. CDR3 length: 9 amino acids. Germline V gene data show CDR1 as DFQATT and CDR2 as SNEGSKA (reference sequence).

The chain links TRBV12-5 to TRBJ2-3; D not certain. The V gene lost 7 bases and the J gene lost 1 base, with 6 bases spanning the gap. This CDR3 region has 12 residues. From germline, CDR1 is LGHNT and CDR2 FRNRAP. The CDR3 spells CASARGTDTQYF. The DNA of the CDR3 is TGTGCTAGTGCCCGCGGCACAGATACGCAGTATTTT.

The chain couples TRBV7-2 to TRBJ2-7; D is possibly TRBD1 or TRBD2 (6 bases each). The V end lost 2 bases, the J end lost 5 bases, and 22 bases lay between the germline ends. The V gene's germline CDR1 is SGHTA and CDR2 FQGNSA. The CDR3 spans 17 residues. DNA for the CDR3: TGTGCCAGCAGCTTATTTTATAGTTATAGGGGGGCCGACGAGCAGTACTTC. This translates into CASSLFYSYRGADEQYF.

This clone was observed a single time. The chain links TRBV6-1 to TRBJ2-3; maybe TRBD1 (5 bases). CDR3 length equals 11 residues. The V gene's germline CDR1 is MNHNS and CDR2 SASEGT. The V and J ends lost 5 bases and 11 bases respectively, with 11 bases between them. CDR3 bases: TGTGCCAGCAGTTACCAGGGCCGGCAGTATTTT. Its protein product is CASSYQGRQYF.

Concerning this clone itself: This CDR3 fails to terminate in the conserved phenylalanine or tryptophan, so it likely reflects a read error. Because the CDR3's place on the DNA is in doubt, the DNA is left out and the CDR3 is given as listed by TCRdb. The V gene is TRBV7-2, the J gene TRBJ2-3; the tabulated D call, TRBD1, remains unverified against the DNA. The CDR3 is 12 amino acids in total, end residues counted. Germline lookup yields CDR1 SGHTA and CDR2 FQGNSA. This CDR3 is CASSPTGQGQSL.

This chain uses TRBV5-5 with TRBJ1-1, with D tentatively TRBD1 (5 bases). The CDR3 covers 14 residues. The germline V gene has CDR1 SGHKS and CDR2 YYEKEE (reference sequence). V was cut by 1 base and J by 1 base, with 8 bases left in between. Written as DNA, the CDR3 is TGTGCCAGCAGCTTGCGAGACAGGAACACTGAAGCTTTCTTT. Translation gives CASSLRDRNTEAFF.

The DNA for the CDR3 is TGTGCCAGCAGCTTGGTGGCAGGGAAAGAAAAACTGTTTTTT. Translation: CASSLVAGKEKLFF. This chain uses TRBV5-4 with TRBJ1-4; tentatively, D is TRBD1 (5 bases). The CDR3 length is 14 residues. Trimming took off 0 bases at V and 8 bases at J, with 11 bases between the two ends. The germline CDR1 and CDR2 sequences are SGHNT and YYREEE (reference sequence). Together with reference TRBV5-4 and TRBJ1-4, the CDR3 gives the full variable domain: ETGVTQSPTHLIKTRGQQVTLRCSSQSGHNTVSWYQQALGQGPQFIFQYYREEENGRGNFPPRFSGLQFPNYSSELNVNALELDDSALYLCASSLVAGKEKLFFGSGTQLSVL.

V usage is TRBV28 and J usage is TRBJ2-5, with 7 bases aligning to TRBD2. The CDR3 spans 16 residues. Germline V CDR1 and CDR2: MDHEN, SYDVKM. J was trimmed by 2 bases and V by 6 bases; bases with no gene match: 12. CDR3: CASRFVAGVEQETQYF. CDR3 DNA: TGTGCCAGCAGGTTCGTGGCGGGGGTGGAGCAAGAGACCCAGTACTTC.

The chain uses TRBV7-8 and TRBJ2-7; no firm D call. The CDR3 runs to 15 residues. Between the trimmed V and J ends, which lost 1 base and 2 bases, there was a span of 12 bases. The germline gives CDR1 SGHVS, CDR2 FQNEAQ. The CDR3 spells CASSLESGNTYEQYF. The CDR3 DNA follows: TGTGCCAGCAGCTTAGAGTCCGGTAATACCTACGAGCAGTACTTC. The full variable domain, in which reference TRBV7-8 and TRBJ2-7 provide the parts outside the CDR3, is GAGVSQSPRYKVAKRGQDVALRCDPISGHVSLFWYQQALGQGPEFLTYFQNEAQLDKSGLPSDRFFAERPEGSVSTLKIQRTQQEDSAVYLCASSLESGNTYEQYFGPGTRLTVT.